This entry concerns a single T cell receptor (beta chain). The antigen remains undetermined. This table comes from immunoSEQ multiplex PCR, and its TCRdb copy is limited to in-frame clones, with some not included. The sample contains 100,000 to 150,000 clones, less than 95% of which appear only once. CDR3 length: 14 amino acids. Unmatched junction bases numbered 3, after V lost 4 bases and J lost 5 bases. Germline V CDR1 and CDR2: SGHRS, YFSETQ. The data are from a study of T cell responses to AZD1222 COVID-19 vaccine. Study conclusions and caveats: Distributed over spike, vaccine-associated CD4 TCRs predominated at 160-218 and 743-854. Among the donors, most were white British and more were female, and clonal diversity was possibly underestimated.

The V and J genes are TRBV5-1 and TRBJ2-3; TRBD2 agrees at 11 bases. Sequenced material: peripheral blood, taken on day 0 of AZD1222 vaccination. The clonotype comes from an adult in good health. For the CDR3, the DNA is TGCGCCAGCAGCCGTAGCGGGAGGGAAGATACGCAGTATTTT. Its protein is CASSRSGREDTQYF.